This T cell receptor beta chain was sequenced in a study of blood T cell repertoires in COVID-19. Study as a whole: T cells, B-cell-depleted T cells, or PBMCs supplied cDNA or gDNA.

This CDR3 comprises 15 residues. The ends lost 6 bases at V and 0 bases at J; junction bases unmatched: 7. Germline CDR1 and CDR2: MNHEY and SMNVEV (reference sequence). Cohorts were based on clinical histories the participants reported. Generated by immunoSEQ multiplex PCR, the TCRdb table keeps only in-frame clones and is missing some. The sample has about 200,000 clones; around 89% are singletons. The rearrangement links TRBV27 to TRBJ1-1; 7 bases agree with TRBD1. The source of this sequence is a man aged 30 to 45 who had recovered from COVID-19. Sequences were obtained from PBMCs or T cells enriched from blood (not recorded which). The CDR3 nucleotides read TGTGCCAGCAGCAGAGGACAGGTGATGAACACTGAAGCTTTCTTT. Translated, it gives CASSRGQVMNTEAFF.